Listed below are T cell receptor beta chains from one sample, sequenced in a study of blood T cell repertoires in COVID-19. Some clones are missing from TCRdb's copy, which holds only in-frame ones; the method was immunoSEQ multiplex PCR. The data show tens of thousands of clones, roughly 84% seen once. The material sequenced was peripheral blood. The receptors were sampled from a man between 60 and 75 years old with acute or convalescent COVID-19. Each CDR3 is given with its conserved first and last residue. The D gene is left open where the match is weak. Size is omitted from some rows. Given values are once, few, many or a class for expanded clones.

>.|TRBV6-5|TRBJ2-3|.
TGTGCCAGCAGTTACTCGTACCAGAACACAGATACGCAGTATTTT
CASSYSYQNTDTQYF
>.|TRBV28|TRBJ1-1|.
TGTGCCAGCAGTTTAGAGGGAAGGGAAGCTTTCTTT
CASSLEGREAFF
>.|TRBV30|TRBJ2-2|.
TGTGCCTTAAGGGACTCCCACACCGGGGAGCTGTTTTTT
CALRDSHTGELFF
>.|TRBV5-1|TRBJ1-1|TRBD1
TGCGCCAGCAGCTCCCAGGGGGGGAACACTGAAGCTTTCTTT
CASSSQGGNTEAFF
>.|TRBV4-1|TRBJ1-4|.
TGCGCCAGCAGCCACAACAGTGGTATAAGTGAAAAACTGTTTTTT
CASSHNSGISEKLFF
>.|TRBV19|TRBJ2-3|.
TGTGCCAGTAGTCCCAACCTTGGGTGGGGGCCAGATACGCAGTATTTT
CASSPNLGWGPDTQYF
>few|TRBV7-2|TRBJ2-7|.
TGTGCCAGCAGCTTATCTTGGGCGATCTACGAGCAGTACTTC
CASSLSWAIYEQYF
>.|TRBV2|TRBJ1-1|.
TGTGCCAGCAGTCGGACGGGGTCCGAGGTCACTGAAGCTTTCTTT
CASSRTGSEVTEAFF
>.|TRBV5-4|TRBJ2-1|TRBD2
TGTGCCAGCAGCTTGCCCGGGACTAGCGGGGGGGATAGCTCCTACAATGAGCAGTTCTTC
CASSLPGTSGGDSSYNEQFF
>few|TRBV7-2|TRBJ2-1|TRBD1
TGTGCCAGCAGCTCCCGGGATGGGACAGGGGGCCGCAATGAGCAGTTCTTC
CASSSRDGTGGRNEQFF
>.|TRBV6-5|TRBJ1-1|TRBD1
TGTGCCAGTAAACAGGGGGGTGGCACTGAAGCTTTCTTT
CASKQGGGTEAFF
>.|TRBV7-8|TRBJ2-1|TRBD1
TGTGCCAGCAGCTTAGTTTTGTCGGTCCTAGGGACAGGATACAATGAGCAGTTCTTC
CASSLVLSVLGTGYNEQFF
>few|TRBV9|TRBJ2-2|TRBD1
TGTGCCAGCAGCTTGGACAGGGAGAGGAGCGGGGAGCTGTTTTTT
CASSLDRERSGELFF
>.|TRBV11-2|TRBJ2-1|.
TGTGCCAGCAGCAACAGCAGGGTAGGTCACAATGAGCAGTTCTTC
CASSNSRVGHNEQFF
>.|TRBV7-9|TRBJ1-4|TRBD1
TGTGCCAGCAGCTCTTCTCCCGGGACAGGGGATGAAAAACTGTTTTTT
CASSSSPGTGDEKLFF
>.|TRBV3-1/TRBV3-2|TRBJ1-2|TRBD1
TGTGCCAGCAGCCAGGGACAGGAAAACAACTATGGCTACACCTTC
CASSQGQENNYGYTF
>.|TRBV2|TRBJ1-1|TRBD1
TGTGCCAGCAGTGGCCAGGGGGCACGCACTGAAGCTTTCTTT
CASSGQGARTEAFF
>.|TRBV14|TRBJ2-7|TRBD1
TGTGCCAGCAGCCGTGGACAGGGGGCCTACGAGCAGTACTTC
CASSRGQGAYEQYF
>few|TRBV7-2|TRBJ1-2|.
TGTGCCAGCAGCTTAACCCCTCTCTCAGGGAATGGCTACACCTTC
CASSLTPLSGNGYTF
>.|TRBV6-6|TRBJ1-2|.
TGTGCCAGCAGTCTACAGGGTTCAAACTATGGCTACACCTTC
CASSLQGSNYGYTF
>.|TRBV27|TRBJ1-2|TRBD1
TGTGCCAGCAGTCCCCGCCAGGGGGCCCAGGGCTATGGCTACACCTTC
CASSPRQGAQGYGYTF
>.|TRBV28|TRBJ2-3|.
TGTGCCAGCAGTCCGACCTCAGGTACGCAGTATTTT
CASSPTSGTQYF
>.|TRBV7-2|TRBJ1-3|.
TGTGCCAGCAGCTTAGTCTCGGGGATGAGCTCTGGAAACACCATATATTTT
CASSLVSGMSSGNTIYF
>.|TRBV3-1/TRBV3-2|TRBJ1-4|TRBD1
TGTGCCAGCAGCCAATTGGGACAGAAACTGTTTTTT
CASSQLGQKLFF